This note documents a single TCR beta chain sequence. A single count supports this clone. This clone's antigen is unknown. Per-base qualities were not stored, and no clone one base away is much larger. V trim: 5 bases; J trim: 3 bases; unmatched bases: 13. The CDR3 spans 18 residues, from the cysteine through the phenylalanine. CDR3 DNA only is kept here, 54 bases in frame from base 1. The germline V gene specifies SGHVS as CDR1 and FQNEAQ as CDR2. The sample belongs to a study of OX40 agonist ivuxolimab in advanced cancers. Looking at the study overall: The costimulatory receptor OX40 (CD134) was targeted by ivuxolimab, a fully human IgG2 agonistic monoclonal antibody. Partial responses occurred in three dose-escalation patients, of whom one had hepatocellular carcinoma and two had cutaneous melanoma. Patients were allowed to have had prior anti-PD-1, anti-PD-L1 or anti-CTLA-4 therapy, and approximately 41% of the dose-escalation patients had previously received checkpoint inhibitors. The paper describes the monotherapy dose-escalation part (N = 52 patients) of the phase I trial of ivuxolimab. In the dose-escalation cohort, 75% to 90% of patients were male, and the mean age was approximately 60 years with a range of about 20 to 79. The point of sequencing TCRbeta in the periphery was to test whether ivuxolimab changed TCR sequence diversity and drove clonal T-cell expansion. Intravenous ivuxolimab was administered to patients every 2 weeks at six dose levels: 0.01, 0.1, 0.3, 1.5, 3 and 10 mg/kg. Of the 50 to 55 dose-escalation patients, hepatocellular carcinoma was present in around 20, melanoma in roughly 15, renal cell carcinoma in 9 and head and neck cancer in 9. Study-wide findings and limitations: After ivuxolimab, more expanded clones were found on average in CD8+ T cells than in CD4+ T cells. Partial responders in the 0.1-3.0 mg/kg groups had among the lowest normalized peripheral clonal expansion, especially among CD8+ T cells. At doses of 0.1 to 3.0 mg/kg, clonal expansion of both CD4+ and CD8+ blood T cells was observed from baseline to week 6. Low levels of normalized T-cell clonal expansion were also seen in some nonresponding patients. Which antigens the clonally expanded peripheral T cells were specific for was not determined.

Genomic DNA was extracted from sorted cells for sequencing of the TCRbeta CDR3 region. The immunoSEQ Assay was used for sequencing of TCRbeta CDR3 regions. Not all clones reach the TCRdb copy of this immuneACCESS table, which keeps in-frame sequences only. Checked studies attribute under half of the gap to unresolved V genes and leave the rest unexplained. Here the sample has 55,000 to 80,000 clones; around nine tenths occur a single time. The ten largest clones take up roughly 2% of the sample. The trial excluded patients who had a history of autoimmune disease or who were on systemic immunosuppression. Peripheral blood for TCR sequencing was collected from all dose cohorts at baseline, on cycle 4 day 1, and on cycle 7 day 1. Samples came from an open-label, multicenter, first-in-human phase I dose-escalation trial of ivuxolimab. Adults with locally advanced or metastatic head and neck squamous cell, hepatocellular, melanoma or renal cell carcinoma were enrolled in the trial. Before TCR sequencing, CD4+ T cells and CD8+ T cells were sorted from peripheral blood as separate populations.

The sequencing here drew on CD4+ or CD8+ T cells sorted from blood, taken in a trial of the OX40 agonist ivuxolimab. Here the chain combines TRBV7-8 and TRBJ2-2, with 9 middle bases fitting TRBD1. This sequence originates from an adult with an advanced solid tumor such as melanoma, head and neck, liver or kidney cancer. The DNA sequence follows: TGTGCCAGCAGCCTACCATCTTGGACAGGGGCGTACACCGGGGAGCTGTTTTTT. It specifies CASSLPSWTGAYTGELFF.